These T cell receptor beta chains were read from a single sample in a study of blood T cell repertoires in COVID-19. The assay was immunoSEQ multiplex PCR, and TCRdb's table has in-frame clones only and misses some. This table has tens of thousands of clones, roughly three quarters appearing once. Material for sequencing was peripheral blood. The receptor set was obtained from a man aged 65 to 85 with COVID-19, enrolled during active disease. CDR3s include the opening cysteine and the closing phenylalanine or tryptophan. The order of the fields is J gene, D gene, clone size, CDR3 length, V gene, CDR3 protein, CDR3 DNA. The D gene is left open where the match is weak. Rows give clone size only sometimes, using once, few, many, or a class for an expanded clone.

>TRBJ1-5|NA|NA|13|TRBV27
CASSFYSNQPQHF
TGTGCCAGCAGTTTCTATAGCAATCAGCCCCAGCATTTT
>TRBJ2-1|TRBD1|NA|11|TRBV30
CAWSRDRRWFF
TGTGCCTGGAGTCGGGACAGACGATGGTTCTTC
>TRBJ2-7|NA|NA|13|TRBV19
CASSYLGQGEQYF
TGTGCCAGTAGTTATCTCGGCCAGGGGGAGCAGTACTTC
>TRBJ2-7|NA|NA|12|TRBV11-2
CASSYRLDEQYF
TGTGCCAGCAGCTACCGACTAGACGAGCAGTACTTC
>TRBJ1-2|TRBD1|NA|14|TRBV2
CASSERTGRSGYTF
TGTGCCAGCAGTGAGCGGACAGGGCGGAGTGGCTACACCTTC
>TRBJ2-1|TRBD2|NA|15|TRBV5-4
CASSLAGTRSYEQFF
TGTGCCAGCAGCTTGGCCGGGACTAGATCGTATGAGCAGTTCTTC
>TRBJ1-1|TRBD1|NA|13|TRBV6-5
CASSYSEGTDAFF
TGTGCCAGCAGCTATTCGGAGGGGACAGACGCTTTCTTT
>TRBJ2-6|NA|NA|19|TRBV7-8
CASSLVIGQTSSGANVLTF
TGTGCCAGCAGCTTAGTGATTGGACAGACGAGCTCTGGGGCCAACGTCCTGACTTTC
>TRBJ1-6|NA|NA|17|TRBV9
CASSRGGSPLYNSPLHF
TGTGCCAGCAGCCGGGGGGGTTCCCCCCTTTATAATTCACCCCTCCACTTT
>TRBJ1-1|NA|NA|14|TRBV7-9
CASSPGAENTEAFF
TGTGCCAGCAGCCCAGGGGCAGAGAACACTGAAGCTTTCTTT
>TRBJ1-4|NA|once|13|TRBV9
CASSVSGTEKLFF
TGTGCCAGCAGCGTCTCCGGGACAGAAAAACTGTTTTTT
>TRBJ2-7|NA|NA|15|TRBV24-1
CATRREVRILYEQYF
TGTGCCACGCGCAGGGAAGTAAGGATTCTATACGAGCAGTACTTC
>TRBJ2-7|NA|NA|14|TRBV21-1
CATTLAGGPYEQYF
TGTGCCACCACTCTAGCGGGAGGGCCCTACGAGCAGTACTTC
>TRBJ2-3|NA|NA|15|TRBV4-3
CASSQEVLGTDTQYF
TGCGCCAGCAGCCAGGAGGTACTTGGGACAGATACGCAGTATTTT
>TRBJ2-3|NA|once|14|TRBV5-1
CASSLRLETDTQYF
TGCGCCAGCAGCTTGAGACTAGAGACAGATACGCAGTATTTT
>TRBJ2-3|NA|NA|17|TRBV7-2
CASSFSVGALSTDTQYF
TGTGCCAGCAGCTTTTCGGTTGGTGCACTTAGCACAGATACGCAGTATTTT
>TRBJ1-1|NA|NA|15|TRBV9
CASSVGLGGNTEAFF
TGTGCCAGCAGCGTAGGGTTAGGAGGGAACACTGAAGCTTTCTTT
>TRBJ1-2|NA|NA|14|TRBV29-1
CSAASTEYNYGYTF
TGCAGCGCCGCTTCGACAGAATACAACTATGGCTACACCTTC
>TRBJ1-2|NA|NA|15|TRBV4-3
CASSPASGADYGYTF
TGCGCCAGCAGCCCCGCGAGTGGGGCGGACTATGGCTACACCTTC
>TRBJ2-3|NA|NA|13|TRBV29-1
CSEGVPDTDTQYF
TGCAGTGAAGGGGTCCCGGACACAGATACGCAGTATTTT
>TRBJ2-3|NA|NA|13|TRBV4-3
CASSQGGGDTQYF
TGCGCCAGCAGCCAAGGTGGAGGAGATACGCAGTATTTT
>TRBJ2-4|NA|NA|13|TRBV5-1
CASSTGHYNIQYF
TGCGCCAGCAGCACTGGACATTATAACATTCAGTACTTC
>TRBJ1-5|TRBD1|NA|17|TRBV6-2/TRBV6-3
CASSYSGQGARDQPQHF
TGTGCCAGCAGTTACAGCGGACAGGGGGCCCGGGATCAGCCCCAGCATTTT
>TRBJ2-1|TRBD1|NA|13|TRBV5-4
CASSWAGGNEQFF
TGTGCCAGCAGTTGGGCAGGGGGCAATGAGCAGTTCTTC
>TRBJ2-2|NA|NA|15|TRBV28
CASSLWYSNTGELFF
TGTGCCAGCAGTTTATGGTACAGTAACACCGGGGAGCTGTTTTTT
>TRBJ2-3|NA|NA|15|TRBV11-3
CASSSERLLTDTQYF
TGTGCCAGCAGCTCCGAGAGGTTACTCACAGATACGCAGTATTTT
>TRBJ2-1|NA|NA|18|TRBV6-2/TRBV6-3
CASSYSKFGGESPREQFF
TGTGCCAGCAGTTACTCGAAATTTGGCGGGGAAAGCCCAAGGGAGCAGTTCTTC
>TRBJ2-7|TRBD2|NA|16|TRBV7-2
CASSLESLAGVGEQYF
TGTGCCAGCAGCTTAGAAAGTCTAGCGGGAGTTGGTGAGCAGTACTTC
>TRBJ1-3|NA|NA|12|TRBV24-1
CATSDYDSTIYF
TGTGCCACCAGTGACTACGACAGCACCATATATTTT
>TRBJ1-6|NA|few|15|TRBV3-1/TRBV3-2
CASSARTAYNSPLHF
TGTGCCAGCAGCGCGCGGACAGCTTATAATTCACCCCTCCACTTT